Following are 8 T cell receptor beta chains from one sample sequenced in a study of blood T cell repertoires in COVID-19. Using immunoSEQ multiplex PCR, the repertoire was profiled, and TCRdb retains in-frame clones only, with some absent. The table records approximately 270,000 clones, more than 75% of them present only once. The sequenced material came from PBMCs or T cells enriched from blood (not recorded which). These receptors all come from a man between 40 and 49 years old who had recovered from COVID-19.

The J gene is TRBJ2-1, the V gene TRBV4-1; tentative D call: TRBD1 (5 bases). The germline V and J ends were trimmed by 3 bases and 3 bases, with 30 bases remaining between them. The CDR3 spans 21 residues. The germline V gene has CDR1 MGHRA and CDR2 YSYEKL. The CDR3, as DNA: TGCGCCAGCAGCCAGCTGGGGTTAGGGCGACCGAAGGGGTCCTACTACAATGAGCAGTTCTTC. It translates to CASSQLGLGRPKGSYYNEQFF.

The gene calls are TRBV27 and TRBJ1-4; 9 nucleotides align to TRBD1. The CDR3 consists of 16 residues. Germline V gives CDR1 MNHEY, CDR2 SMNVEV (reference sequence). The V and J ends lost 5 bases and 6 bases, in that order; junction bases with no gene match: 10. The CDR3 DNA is TGTGCCAGCAGTCAAACCGGGACAGGGATCTATGAAAAACTGTTTTTT. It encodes CASSQTGTGIYEKLFF.

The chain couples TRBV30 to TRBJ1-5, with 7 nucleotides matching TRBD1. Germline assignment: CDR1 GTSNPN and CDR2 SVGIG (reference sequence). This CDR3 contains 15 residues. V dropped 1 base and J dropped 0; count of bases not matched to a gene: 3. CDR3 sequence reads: CAWSGTGVSNQPQHF. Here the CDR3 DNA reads TGTGCCTGGAGTGGCACAGGGGTTAGCAATCAGCCCCAGCATTTT.

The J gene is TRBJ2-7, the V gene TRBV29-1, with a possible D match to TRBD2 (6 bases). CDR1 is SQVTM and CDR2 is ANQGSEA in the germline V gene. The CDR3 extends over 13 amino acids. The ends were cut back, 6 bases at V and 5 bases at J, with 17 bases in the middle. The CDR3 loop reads CSVTGTGLDEQYF. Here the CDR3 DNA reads TGCAGCGTAACCGGGACGGGACTCGACGAGCAGTACTTC.

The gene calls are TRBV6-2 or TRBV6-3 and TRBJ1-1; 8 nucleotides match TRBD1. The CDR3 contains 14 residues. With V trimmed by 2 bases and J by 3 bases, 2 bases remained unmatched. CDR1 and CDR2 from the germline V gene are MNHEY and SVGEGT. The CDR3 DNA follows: TGTGCCAGCAGTTACCTGGACAGGGACACTGAAGCTTTCTTT. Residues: CASSYLDRDTEAFF.

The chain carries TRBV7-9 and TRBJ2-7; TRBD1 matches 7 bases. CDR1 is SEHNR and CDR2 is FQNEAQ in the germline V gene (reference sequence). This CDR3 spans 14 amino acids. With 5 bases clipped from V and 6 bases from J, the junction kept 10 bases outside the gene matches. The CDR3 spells CASSPDPGQVEQYF. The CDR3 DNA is TGTGCCAGCAGCCCAGATCCCGGACAGGTCGAGCAGTACTTC.

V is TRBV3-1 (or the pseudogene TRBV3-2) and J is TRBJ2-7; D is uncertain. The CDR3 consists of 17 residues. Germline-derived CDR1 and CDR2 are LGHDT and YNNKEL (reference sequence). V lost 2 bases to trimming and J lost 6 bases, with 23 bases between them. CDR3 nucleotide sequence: TGTGCCAGCAGCCAATCAGGAATCGGTATCCGAAGGTCCGAGCAGTACTTC. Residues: CASSQSGIGIRRSEQYF.

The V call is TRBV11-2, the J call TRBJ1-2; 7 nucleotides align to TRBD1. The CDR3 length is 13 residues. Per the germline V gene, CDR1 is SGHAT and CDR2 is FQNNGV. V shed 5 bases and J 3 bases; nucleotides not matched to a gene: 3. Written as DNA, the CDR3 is TGTGCCAGCAGCCCCGGACAGGACTATGGCTACACCTTC. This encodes CASSPGQDYGYTF.